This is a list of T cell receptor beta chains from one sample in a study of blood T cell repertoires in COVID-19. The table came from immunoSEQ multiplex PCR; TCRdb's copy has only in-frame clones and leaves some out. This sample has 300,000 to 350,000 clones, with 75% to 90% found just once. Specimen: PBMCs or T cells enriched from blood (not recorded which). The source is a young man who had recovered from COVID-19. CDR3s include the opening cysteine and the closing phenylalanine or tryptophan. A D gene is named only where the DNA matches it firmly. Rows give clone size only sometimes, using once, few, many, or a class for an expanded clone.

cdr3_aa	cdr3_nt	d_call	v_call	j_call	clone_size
CASSLGQALQYF	TGTGCCAGCAGTTTGGGCCAGGCTTTGCAGTATTTT	NA	TRBV28	TRBJ2-3	NA
CASSLLPGFGSPLHF	TGTGCCAGCAGCTTGTTGCCGGGGTTCGGTTCACCCCTCCACTTT	NA	TRBV5-6	TRBJ1-6	NA
CASSSRVGAYNSPLHF	TGTGCCAGCAGTTCCCGGGTCGGGGCCTATAATTCACCCCTCCACTTT	NA	TRBV28	TRBJ1-6	NA
CASSQEGQNYGYTF	TGTGCCAGCAGCCAAGAGGGCCAAAACTATGGCTACACCTTC	NA	TRBV14	TRBJ1-2	NA
CASSDGLAEYF	TGTGCCAGCAGCGACGGACTAGCGGAGTACTTC	TRBD2	TRBV11-3	TRBJ2-7	once
CASRSSGTGEKSEAFF	TGTGCCAGCAGATCTTCCGGGACAGGGGAAAAATCTGAAGCTTTCTTT	TRBD1	TRBV28	TRBJ1-1	NA
CASSIDRGHDTGELFF	TGTGCCAGCAGCATAGACAGGGGGCATGACACCGGGGAGCTGTTTTTT	TRBD1	TRBV11-2	TRBJ2-2	NA
CASGPAGEASEQYF	TGTGCCAGCGGGCCGGCGGGGGAGGCATCGGAGCAGTACTTC	TRBD2	TRBV9	TRBJ2-7	once
CASSTGQRPSTDTQYF	TGTGCCAGTAGTACGGGACAGCGCCCTAGCACAGATACGCAGTATTTT	TRBD1	TRBV19	TRBJ2-3	NA
CATSKGGGLQETQYF	TGTGCCACCAGCAAGGGAGGGGGGCTCCAAGAGACCCAGTACTTC	NA	TRBV15	TRBJ2-5	once
CASYRSGGSDTQYF	TGTGCCAGCTATAGGAGCGGGGGGTCAGATACGCAGTATTTT	TRBD2	TRBV28	TRBJ2-3	NA
CASSVGGEAGNTIYF	TGTGCCAGCAGCGTGGGGGGAGAGGCTGGAAACACCATATATTTT	NA	TRBV9	TRBJ1-3	NA
CASSAESLIGEKLFF	TGTGCCAGCAGCGCGGAGAGCCTGATCGGCGAAAAACTGTTTTTT	NA	TRBV9	TRBJ1-4	NA
CASSLAPPSVRETQYF	TGTGCCAGCAGCTTAGCCCCCCCTAGCGTGCGAGAGACCCAGTACTTC	NA	TRBV7-6	TRBJ2-5	NA
CASSPPPGLRTEAFF	TGTGCCAGCAGCCCTCCTCCGGGACTTCGCACTGAAGCTTTCTTT	NA	TRBV3-1/TRBV3-2	TRBJ1-1	NA
CASSVDPTGVYGYTF	TGTGCCAGCAGCGTAGACCCGACAGGGGTTTATGGCTACACCTTC	TRBD1	TRBV9	TRBJ1-2	NA
CASSFGGSGTVEAFF	TGTGCCAGCAGCTTCGGGGGGAGCGGAACTGTTGAAGCTTTCTTT	NA	TRBV5-4	TRBJ1-1	NA
CASSLVGGGISNQPQHF	TGTGCCAGCAGTTTGGTGGGAGGGGGGATTAGCAATCAGCCCCAGCATTTT	NA	TRBV27	TRBJ1-5	NA
CASSRTGGKRTEAFF	TGTGCCAGCAGCCGAACAGGGGGGAAACGCACTGAAGCTTTCTTT	TRBD1	TRBV5-8	TRBJ1-1	NA
CASSLDGPVGNTIYF	TGTGCCAGCAGCTTAGATGGTCCAGTCGGAAACACCATATATTTT	NA	TRBV11-3	TRBJ1-3	few
CASSVGGSGELTGELFF	TGTGCCAGCAGCGTAGGGGGTAGCGGGGAGTTGACCGGGGAGCTGTTTTTT	TRBD2	TRBV9	TRBJ2-2	NA
CASSSYRGAYEQYF	TGTGCCAGCAGTTCGTACAGGGGCGCCTACGAGCAGTACTTC	TRBD1	TRBV28	TRBJ2-7	NA
CASSTGLAGAPSYEQYF	TGTGCCAGCAGCACCGGACTAGCGGGGGCCCCTTCCTACGAGCAGTACTTC	TRBD2	TRBV3-1/TRBV3-2	TRBJ2-7	NA
CASSSQGSYEQYF	TGCGCCAGCAGCTCACAGGGCTCCTACGAGCAGTACTTC	NA	TRBV5-1	TRBJ2-7	NA
CASSLALQGLSGNTIYF	TGTGCCAGCAGCTTAGCACTACAGGGTTTATCTGGAAACACCATATATTTT	NA	TRBV11-2	TRBJ1-3	NA
CASSYDRYTEAFF	TGTGCCAGTAGCTACGACAGGTACACTGAAGCTTTCTTT	NA	TRBV19	TRBJ1-1	NA
CASSVGQGANSPLHF	TGCGCCAGCAGCGTGGGACAGGGGGCTAATTCACCCCTCCACTTT	TRBD1	TRBV5-1	TRBJ1-6	once
CASSLAGGAGNTIYF	TGTGCCAGCAGTTTAGCAGGGGGCGCCGGAAACACCATATATTTT	TRBD1	TRBV27	TRBJ1-3	NA
CASSIGQYSNQPQHF	TGTGCCAGTAGTATAGGACAGTATAGCAATCAGCCCCAGCATTTT	NA	TRBV19	TRBJ1-5	NA
CASSVGTSGGPDTQYF	TGTGCCAGCAGCGTCGGGACTAGCGGGGGTCCAGATACGCAGTATTTT	TRBD2	TRBV5-8	TRBJ2-3	NA
CASSLSADFGHSNYGYTF	TGTGCCAGCAGTTTATCCGCTGATTTCGGACACTCAAACTATGGCTACACCTTC	NA	TRBV28	TRBJ1-2	NA
CASTVDRADSEQYF	TGTGCCAGCACCGTTGACAGGGCTGATTCTGAGCAGTACTTC	TRBD1	TRBV28	TRBJ2-7	few
CASSLRTPIGEQFF	TGCGCCAGCAGCTTGCGGACACCAATTGGTGAGCAGTTCTTC	NA	TRBV5-1	TRBJ2-1	once
CAISQPGTRDSNQPQHF	TGTGCCATCAGTCAACCAGGGACTCGCGATAGCAATCAGCCCCAGCATTTT	NA	TRBV10-3	TRBJ1-5	NA
CASSPEGRTQYF	TGCGCCAGCAGCCCCGAGGGTAGGACCCAGTACTTC	NA	TRBV5-1	TRBJ2-5	NA
CASSLEPRGNSPLHF	TGTGCCAGCAGCTTAGAACCCAGGGGTAATTCACCCCTCCACTTT	NA	TRBV7-2	TRBJ1-6	NA
CASSFVGQLLAYEQYF	TGTGCCAGCAGTTTCGTAGGACAGTTACTGGCGTACGAGCAGTACTTC	NA	TRBV27	TRBJ2-7	NA
CASSPRDSSNEKLFF	TGTGCCAGCAGCCCCCGGGACAGCAGTAATGAAAAACTGTTTTTT	TRBD1	TRBV7-9	TRBJ1-4	NA
CASSYLTGGQETQYF	TGCGCCAGCAGCTACTTAACAGGGGGCCAAGAGACCCAGTACTTC	TRBD1	TRBV5-1	TRBJ2-5	NA
CASSIRDRGHEQYF	TGTGCCAGCAGCATCCGGGACAGGGGCCACGAGCAGTACTTC	TRBD1	TRBV7-9	TRBJ2-7	NA
CASSFGLAGGETQYF	TGCGCCAGCAGCTTCGGACTAGCGGGGGGTGAGACCCAGTACTTC	TRBD2	TRBV5-1	TRBJ2-5	NA
CASSYDRVTYGYTF	TGTGCCAGCAGTTACGACCGAGTGACTTATGGCTACACCTTC	NA	TRBV6-2/TRBV6-3	TRBJ1-2	NA
CASRGARTQYF	TGTGCCAGCAGGGGGGCCCGGACCCAGTACTTC	NA	TRBV11-1	TRBJ2-5	NA